The source of this T cell receptor beta chain is a study of shared clonotypes between healthy human individuals (TCRdb year 2020). Background on the whole study: Two women and a few men aged 18 to 49 years were included in the cohort. Leukapheresis yielded between about 0.85 and 10 billion PBMCs per donor. For each donor, CD4 naive and CD4 memory were each given three plates, CD8 naive was given two plates, and CD8 memory was given one plate. To estimate repertoire size and how much clonotype sharing occurs between individuals, the study deeply sequenced the blood TCR repertoires of several healthy adults. Libraries were prepared and TCR repertoires were sequenced by different laboratories using diverse techniques, in order to increase sequencing depth and limit assay-specific biases.

The V end gives up 5 bases and the J end 0 bases, leaving 6 bases in the junction not matched to a gene. CDR1 and CDR2 are drawn from the germline V gene: SGHTA, FQGNSA. Reading from cysteine to phenylalanine, the CDR3 counts 16 amino acids. Just the 48-base CDR3 DNA is kept, in frame starting at base 1. The paper's findings and limits, for the study overall: Because the study included only a small number of donors, the genetic and exposure-history diversity represented was limited. Even with the large sequencing depth, rarefaction of the sorted-subset datasets indicated that sequencing was incomplete. Sampling was limited to blood, and TCR repertoires in tissue likely differ from TCR repertoires in blood. Larger estimated clonotype richness was generally found for naive subsets than for memory subsets. Clonotypes shared by all four sorted-subset donors showed higher generation probabilities than non-shared clonotypes. Based on pairwise subsampling, the degree of clonotype sharing among donors was expected to be affected by sequencing depth. About 5% of naive CD4, 3% to 4% of naive CD8, 2.3% of memory CD4, and 0.35% to 0.5% of memory CD8 clonotypes were shared across a few donors.

Donors were healthy HIV-negative adults with no recently reported acute infections or vaccinations. Only Caucasian adults living in Nashville, Tennessee, USA were represented among the donors. Magnetic negative selection was used to enrich CD4+ T cells, after which naive cells were positively selected on CD45RA and the negative fraction became the memory subset. After blood collection by leukapheresis, PBMCs were isolated using Ficoll-Histopaque density gradient centrifugation and then cryopreserved in the vapor phase of liquid nitrogen. Analytical flow cytometry was used to check the purity and quantity of each magnetically sorted T cell population. From each sorted fraction, genomic DNA was isolated and quantified by UV absorbance on a Nanodrop 2000c. A note on this clone: No cognate antigen has been identified for it. Per-nucleotide qualities are absent, and no much larger clonotype sits a single base away.

Using the deep immunoSEQ assay, multiplex PCR amplified TCR CDR3 regions from genomic DNA. Extracted genomic DNA from each cell subset was spread evenly across all wells of several immunoSEQ 96-well plates, with each plate serving as a replicate. Each replicate PCR for sorted subsets received about 180 ng genomic DNA, equal to roughly 30,000 T cell genomes. The purified libraries were quantified using a Qubit 3.0 fluorometer, sized with a Bioanalyzer 2100, and then quantified again using the KAPA Library Quantification kit. A separate single-read 150-cycle Illumina NextSeq 550 flow cell was used to sequence each immunoSEQ 96-well plate. The authors processed their data as follows. Because the immunoSEQ output included only junctional sequences and no quality scores, the filtering could not be the same as the filtering used for full-length reads. Sequences were annotated with PyIR, a Python wrapper for IgBLAST v1.9, and V/J genes and CDR3 were assigned using IMGT germline references. Reads with weak V/J assignments (E-value above 1e-6), missing CDR3, stop codons, out-of-frame junctions, or ambiguous translated residues were removed. V3J clonotypes were defined by identical inferred V gene, J gene, and CDR3 amino acid sequence. To compute the percentage overlap between repertoires, the number of shared unique clonotypes was divided by the size of the smaller repertoire. Three approaches were used to assess repertoire richness: RTK rarefaction, the Chao1 estimator, and Recon v2.1 estimates of unobserved clonotypes. For all TCRbeta clonotypes obtained by the gDNA method from four donors, generation probabilities were computed with OLGA. What TCRdb holds here is the immuneACCESS table cut down to in-frame rearrangements. Part of the clones is not present; checked against another copy, under half of the missing clones reflect an unresolved V gene, and the others are unexplained. That table is the source of V, J and clone size, and D and trimming were worked out from the DNA. Here the sample has 2,500,000 or so clones; 80% to 95% occur a single time. 0.37% of the sample is taken by the ten largest.

The sample was naive CD4+ T cells from PBMCs. This sample's cell subset or site label indicates: CD45RA+ positively selected. The V and J genes are TRBV7-2 and TRBJ2-2; 7 junctional bases match TRBD2. The source is a man younger than 30 in good health. Some clones in this sample may be carry-over from other donors' samples. The bases read TGTGCCAGCAGCCTACTAGCGCCCACGAACACCGGGGAGCTGTTTTTT. The encoded protein is CASSLLAPTNTGELFF.